Listed here is a single TCR beta chain. Sequencing used immunoSEQ multiplex PCR; TCRdb keeps in-frame clones, though not all of them. Of some 2.1 million clones in the sample, approximately 94% were seen once. As defined, naive CD8 cells were CD45RO-negative and positively selected for CCR7, with terminally differentiated effector memory CD45RA+ cells excluded. The sample belongs to a study of shared clonotypes between healthy human individuals. The sequenced material came from naive CD8+ T cells sorted from blood. The TCR was taken from a young man in good health.

CDR3: CASSYGTGGLGYTF. DNA of the CDR3: TGTGCCAGCAGCTATGGGACAGGGGGCCTTGGCTACACCTTC. The chain employs TRBV7-9 and TRBJ1-2; 12 bases line up with TRBD1. J was trimmed by 7 bases and V by 4 bases; bases with no gene match: 4. The CDR3 runs to 14 residues. The V gene's germline CDR1 is SEHNR and CDR2 FQNEAQ (reference sequence). The variable domain in full, with the rest retrieved from reference TRBV7-9 and TRBJ1-2, is DTGVSQNPRHKITKRGQNVTFRCDPISEHNRLYWYRQTLGQGPEFLTYFQNEAQLEKSRLLSDRFSAERPKGSFSTLEIQRTEQGDSAMYLCASSYGTGGLGYTFGSGTRLTVV.